Described below is a single T cell receptor (beta chain) sequence and its context. Because the CDR3's place on the DNA is in doubt, the DNA is left out and the CDR3 is given as listed by TCRdb. The table came from immunoSEQ multiplex PCR; TCRdb's copy has only in-frame clones and leaves some out. The sample shows about 52,000 clones, approximately 92% of them seen only once. These data are taken from a study of T cell changes during pregnancy in multiple sclerosis. The source was CD4+ T cells from peripheral blood mononuclear cells, collected in the third trimester of pregnancy. This sequence originates from a female donor with multiple sclerosis, enrolled in a pregnancy study.

CDR3 amino acids: CASSQDGFGAGELFF. The V gene is TRBV4-3, the J gene TRBJ2-2; the D call in the table, TRBD2, was not verified against the DNA. The CDR3 adds up to 15 amino acids, both ends counted. Germline V gene data show CDR1 as LGHNA and CDR2 as YSLEER.